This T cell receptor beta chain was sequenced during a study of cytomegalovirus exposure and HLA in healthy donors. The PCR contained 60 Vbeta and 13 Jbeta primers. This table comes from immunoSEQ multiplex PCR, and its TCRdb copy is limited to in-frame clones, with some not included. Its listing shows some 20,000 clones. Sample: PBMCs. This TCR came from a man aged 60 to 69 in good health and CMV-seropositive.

The CDR3 region is CASSQSVFPGLGAYNEQFF. The CDR3 DNA reads as TGCGCCAGCAGCCAATCCGTCTTCCCGGGACTAGGCGCCTACAATGAGCAGTTCTTC. This chain uses TRBV4-1 with TRBJ2-1, with TRBD2 identical over 8 bases. The CDR3 length is 19 residues. Germline CDR1 reads MGHRA; CDR2 reads YSYEKL. V lost 2 bases, J lost 2 bases, and 14 bases stayed unmatched.